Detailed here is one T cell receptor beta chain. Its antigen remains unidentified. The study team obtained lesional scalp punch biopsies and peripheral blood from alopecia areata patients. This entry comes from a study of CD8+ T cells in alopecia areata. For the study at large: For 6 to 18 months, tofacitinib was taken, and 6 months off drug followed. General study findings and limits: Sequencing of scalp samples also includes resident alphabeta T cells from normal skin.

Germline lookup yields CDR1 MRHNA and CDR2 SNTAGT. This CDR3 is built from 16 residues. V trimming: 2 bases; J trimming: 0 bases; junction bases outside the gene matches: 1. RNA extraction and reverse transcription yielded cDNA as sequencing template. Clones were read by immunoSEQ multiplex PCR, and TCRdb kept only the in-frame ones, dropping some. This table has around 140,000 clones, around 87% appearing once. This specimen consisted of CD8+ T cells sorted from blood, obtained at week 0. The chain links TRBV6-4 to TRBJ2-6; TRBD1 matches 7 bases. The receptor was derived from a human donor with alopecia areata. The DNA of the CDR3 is TGTGCCAGCAGTGACGGGACAGCCTCTGGGGCCAACGTCCTGACTTTC. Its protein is CASSDGTASGANVLTF.